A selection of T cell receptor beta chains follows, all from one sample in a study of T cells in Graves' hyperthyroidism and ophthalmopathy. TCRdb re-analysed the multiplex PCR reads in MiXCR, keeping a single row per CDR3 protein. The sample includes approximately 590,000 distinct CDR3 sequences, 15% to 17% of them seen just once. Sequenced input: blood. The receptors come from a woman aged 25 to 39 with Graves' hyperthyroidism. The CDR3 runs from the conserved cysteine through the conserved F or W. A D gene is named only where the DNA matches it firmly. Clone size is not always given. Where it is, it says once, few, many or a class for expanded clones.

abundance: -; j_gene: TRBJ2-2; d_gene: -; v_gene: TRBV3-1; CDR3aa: CASSLEGYPTPNTGELFF; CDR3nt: TGTGCCAGCAGCCTCGAGGGGTACCCGACCCCGAACACCGGGGAGCTGTTTTTT
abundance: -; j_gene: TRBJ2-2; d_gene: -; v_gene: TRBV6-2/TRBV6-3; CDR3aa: CASSYWPLRSRTNTGELFF; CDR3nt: TGTGCCAGCAGTTACTGGCCATTGAGGTCGCGGACGAACACCGGGGAGCTGTTTTTT
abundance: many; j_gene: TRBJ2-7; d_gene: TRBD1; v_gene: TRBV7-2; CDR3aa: CASSFRDRVSYEQYF; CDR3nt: TGTGCCAGCAGCTTCCGGGACAGGGTCTCCTACGAGCAGTACTTC
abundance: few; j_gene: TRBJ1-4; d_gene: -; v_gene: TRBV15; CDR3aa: CATSISRSTNEKLFF; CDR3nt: TGTGCCACCAGCATTTCGAGGTCAACTAATGAAAAACTGTTTTTT
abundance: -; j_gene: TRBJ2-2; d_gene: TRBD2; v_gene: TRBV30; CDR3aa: CAWRVLAGGVAGELFF; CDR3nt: TGTGCCTGGAGAGTGTTAGCGGGAGGCGTCGCCGGGGAGCTGTTTTTT
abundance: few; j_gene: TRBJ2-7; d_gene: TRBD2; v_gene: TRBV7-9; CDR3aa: CASSGTSVSYEQYF; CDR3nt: TGTGCCAGCAGCGGGACTAGCGTTTCCTACGAGCAGTACTTC
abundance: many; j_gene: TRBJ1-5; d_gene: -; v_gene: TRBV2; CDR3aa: CASSDTLGSNQPQHF; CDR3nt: TGTGCCAGCAGTGACACTCTGGGGAGCAATCAGCCCCAGCATTTT
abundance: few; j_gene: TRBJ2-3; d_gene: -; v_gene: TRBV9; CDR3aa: CASSVDPARSTDTQYF; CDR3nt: TGTGCCAGCAGCGTTGACCCCGCTCGAAGCACAGATACGCAGTATTTT
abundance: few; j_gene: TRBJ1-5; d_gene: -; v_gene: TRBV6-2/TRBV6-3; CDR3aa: CASSYGNTYLHQPQHF; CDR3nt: TGTGCCAGCAGTTACGGTAACACTTACCTCCATCAGCCCCAGCATTTT
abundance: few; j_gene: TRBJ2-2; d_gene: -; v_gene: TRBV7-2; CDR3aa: CASSVNWVTTGELFF; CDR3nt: TGTGCCAGCAGCGTTAACTGGGTCACCACCGGGGAGCTGTTTTTT
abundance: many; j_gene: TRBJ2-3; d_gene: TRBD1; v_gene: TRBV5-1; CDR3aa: CASSPGTGGRDTQYF; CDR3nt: TGCGCCAGCAGCCCAGGGACAGGGGGCCGAGATACGCAGTATTTT
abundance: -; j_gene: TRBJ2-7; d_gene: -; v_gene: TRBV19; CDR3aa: CASSGGRIIIYEQYF; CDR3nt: TGTGCCAGTAGTGGGGGGCGGATAATCATCTACGAGCAGTACTTC
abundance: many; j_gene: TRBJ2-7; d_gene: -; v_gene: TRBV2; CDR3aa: CASHESFVREQYF; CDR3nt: TGTGCCAGCCATGAATCTTTCGTACGCGAGCAGTACTTC
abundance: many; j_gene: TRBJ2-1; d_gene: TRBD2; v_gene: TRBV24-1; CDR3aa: CATSDPLAGVYNEQFF; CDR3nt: TGTGCCACCAGTGATCCTCTAGCGGGAGTCTACAATGAGCAGTTCTTC
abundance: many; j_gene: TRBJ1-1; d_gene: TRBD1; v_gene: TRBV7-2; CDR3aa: CASKEARGPEAFF; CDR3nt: TGTGCCAGCAAGGAGGCCAGGGGGCCTGAAGCTTTCTTT
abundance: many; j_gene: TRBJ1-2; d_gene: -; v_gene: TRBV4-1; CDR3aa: CASSQEPAFVPDEGYTF; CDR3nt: TGCGCCAGCAGCCAAGAACCCGCTTTCGTTCCAGATGAGGGCTACACCTTC
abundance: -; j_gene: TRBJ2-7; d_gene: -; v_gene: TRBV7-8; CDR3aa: CASSLTPAGIVGYEQYF; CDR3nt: TGTGCCAGCAGCCTCACCCCTGCGGGGATAGTGGGCTACGAGCAGTACTTC
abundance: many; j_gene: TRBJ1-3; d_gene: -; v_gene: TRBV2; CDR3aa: CASSEVARPGHTIYF; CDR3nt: TGTGCCAGCAGTGAGGTAGCCAGGCCGGGACACACCATATATTTT
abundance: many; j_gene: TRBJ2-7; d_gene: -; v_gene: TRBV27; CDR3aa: CASSKGREQYF; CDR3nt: TGTGCCAGCTCAAAGGGGAGGGAGCAGTACTTC